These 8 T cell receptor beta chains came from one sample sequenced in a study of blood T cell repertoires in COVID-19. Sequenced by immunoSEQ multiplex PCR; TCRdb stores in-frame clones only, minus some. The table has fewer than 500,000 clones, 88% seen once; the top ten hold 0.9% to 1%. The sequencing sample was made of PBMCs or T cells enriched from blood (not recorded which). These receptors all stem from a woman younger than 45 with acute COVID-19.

CDR3 sequence: CASSLGDRGPYEQYF. CDR3 sequence (DNA): TGTGCCAGCAGCTTAGGGGACAGGGGGCCCTACGAGCAGTACTTC. This chain connects TRBV7-2 to TRBJ2-7; 12 bases line up with TRBD1. V shed 1 base, J shed 2 bases, and the junction held 0 bases outside the gene matches. Germline CDR1 SGHTA, CDR2 FQGNSA. This CDR3 is built from 15 residues.

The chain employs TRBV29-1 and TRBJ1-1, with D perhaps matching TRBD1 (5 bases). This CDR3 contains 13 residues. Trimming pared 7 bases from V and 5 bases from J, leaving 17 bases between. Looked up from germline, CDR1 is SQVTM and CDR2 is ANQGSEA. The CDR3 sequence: CSARGGSKTEAFF. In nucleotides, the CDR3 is TGCAGCGCCCGGGGGGGGTCCAAGACTGAAGCTTTCTTT.

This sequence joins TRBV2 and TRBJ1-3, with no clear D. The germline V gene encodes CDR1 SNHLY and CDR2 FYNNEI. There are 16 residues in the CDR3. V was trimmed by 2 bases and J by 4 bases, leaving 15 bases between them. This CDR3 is CASSEWQATYGNTIYF. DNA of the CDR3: TGTGCCAGCAGTGAATGGCAGGCTACCTACGGAAACACCATATATTTT.

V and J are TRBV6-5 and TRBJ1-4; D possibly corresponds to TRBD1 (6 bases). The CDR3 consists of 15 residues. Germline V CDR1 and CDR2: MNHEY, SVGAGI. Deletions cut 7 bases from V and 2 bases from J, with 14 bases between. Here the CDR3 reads CASILGARTNEKLFF. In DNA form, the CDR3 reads TGTGCCAGCATCCTGGGGGCCCGGACTAATGAAAAACTGTTTTTT.

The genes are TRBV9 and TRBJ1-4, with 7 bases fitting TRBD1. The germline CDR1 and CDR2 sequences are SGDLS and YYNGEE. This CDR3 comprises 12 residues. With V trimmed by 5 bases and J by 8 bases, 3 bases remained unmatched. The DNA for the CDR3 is TGTGCCAGCAGTCGGGACAGAGAAAAACTGTTTTTT. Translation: CASSRDREKLFF.

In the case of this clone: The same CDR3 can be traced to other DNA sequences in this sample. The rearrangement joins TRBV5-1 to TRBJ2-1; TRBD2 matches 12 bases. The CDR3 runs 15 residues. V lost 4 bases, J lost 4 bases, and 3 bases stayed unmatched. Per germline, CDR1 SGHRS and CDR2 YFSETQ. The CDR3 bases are TGCGCCAGCAGCCCGGGGACTAGCGGGTACAATGAGCAGTTCTTC. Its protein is CASSPGTSGYNEQFF.

CDR3 residues: CASSAQWGDEQYF. CDR3 DNA sequence: TGTGCCAGCAGCGCCCAATGGGGCGACGAGCAGTACTTC. This chain connects TRBV7-3 to TRBJ2-7, with D maybe TRBD1 (5 bases). The length of the CDR3 is 13 residues. Trimming removed 5 bases at V and 5 bases at J, with 13 bases between. Germline V gene lookup returns CDR1 SGHTA and CDR2 FQGTGA.

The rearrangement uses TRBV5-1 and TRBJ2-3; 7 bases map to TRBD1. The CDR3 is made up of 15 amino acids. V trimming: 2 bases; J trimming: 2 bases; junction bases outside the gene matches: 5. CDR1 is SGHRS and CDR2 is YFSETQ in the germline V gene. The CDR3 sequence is CASSLDRAITDTQYF. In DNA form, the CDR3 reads TGCGCCAGCAGCTTAGACAGGGCCATCACAGATACGCAGTATTTT. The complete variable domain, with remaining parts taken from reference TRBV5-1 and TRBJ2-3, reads KAGVTQTPRYLIKTRGQQVTLSCSPISGHRSVSWYQQTPGQGLQFLFEYFSETQRNKGNFPGRFSGRQFSNSRSEMNVSTLELGDSALYLCASSLDRAITDTQYFGPGTRLTVL.